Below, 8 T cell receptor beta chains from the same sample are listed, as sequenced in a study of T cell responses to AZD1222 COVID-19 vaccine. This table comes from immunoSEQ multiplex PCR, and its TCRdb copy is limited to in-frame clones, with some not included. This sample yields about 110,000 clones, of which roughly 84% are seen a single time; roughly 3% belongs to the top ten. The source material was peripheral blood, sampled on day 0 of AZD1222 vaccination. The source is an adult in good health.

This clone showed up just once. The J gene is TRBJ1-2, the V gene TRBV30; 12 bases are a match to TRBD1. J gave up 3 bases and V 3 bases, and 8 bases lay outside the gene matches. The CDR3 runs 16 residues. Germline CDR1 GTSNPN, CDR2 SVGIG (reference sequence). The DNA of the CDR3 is TGTGCCTGGAGAAGGGACAGGGGGCGCAGGGACTATGGCTACACCTTC. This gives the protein CAWRRDRGRRDYGYTF.

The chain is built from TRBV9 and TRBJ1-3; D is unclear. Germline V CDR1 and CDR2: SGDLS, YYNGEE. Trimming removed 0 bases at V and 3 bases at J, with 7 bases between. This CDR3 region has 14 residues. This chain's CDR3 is CASSVGADGNTIYF. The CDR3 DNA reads TGTGCCAGCAGCGTAGGGGCAGATGGAAACACCATATATTTT.

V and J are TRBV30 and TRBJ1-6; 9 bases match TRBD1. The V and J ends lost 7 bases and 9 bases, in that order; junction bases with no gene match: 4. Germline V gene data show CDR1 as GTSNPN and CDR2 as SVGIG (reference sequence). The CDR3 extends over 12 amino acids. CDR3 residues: CASGQGTSPLHF. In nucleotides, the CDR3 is TGTGCCTCCGGACAGGGGACTTCACCCCTCCACTTT.

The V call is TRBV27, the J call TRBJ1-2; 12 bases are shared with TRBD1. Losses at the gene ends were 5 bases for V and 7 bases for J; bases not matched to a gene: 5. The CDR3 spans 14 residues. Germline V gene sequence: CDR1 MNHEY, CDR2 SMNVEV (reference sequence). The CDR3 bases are TGTGCCAGCAGTGGGACAGGGGGCATTCTTGGCTACACCTTC. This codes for CASSGTGGILGYTF.

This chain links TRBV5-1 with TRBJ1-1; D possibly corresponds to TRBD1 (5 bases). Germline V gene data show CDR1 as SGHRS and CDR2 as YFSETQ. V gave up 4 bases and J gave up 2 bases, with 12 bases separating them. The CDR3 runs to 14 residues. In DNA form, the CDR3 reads TGCGCCAGCAGCGCGAACCAGGGAAACACTGAAGCTTTCTTT. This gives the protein CASSANQGNTEAFF.

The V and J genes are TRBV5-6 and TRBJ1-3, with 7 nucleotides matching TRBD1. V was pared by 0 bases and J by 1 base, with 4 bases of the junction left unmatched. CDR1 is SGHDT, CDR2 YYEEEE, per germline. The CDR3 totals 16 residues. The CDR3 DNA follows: TGTGCCAGCAGCTTGGTTTCGGGACAGTCTGGAAACACCATATATTTT. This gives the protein CASSLVSGQSGNTIYF.

The CDR3 DNA follows: TGTGCCAGCAGGGCACAGTTCATGAACACTGAAGCTTTCTTT. This gives the protein CASRAQFMNTEAFF. The genes are TRBV6-5 and TRBJ1-1, with D uncertain. In germline, CDR1 is MNHEY, CDR2 SVGAGI. This CDR3 has 14 amino acids. Trimming removed 6 bases from V and 0 bases from J, with 11 bases in between.

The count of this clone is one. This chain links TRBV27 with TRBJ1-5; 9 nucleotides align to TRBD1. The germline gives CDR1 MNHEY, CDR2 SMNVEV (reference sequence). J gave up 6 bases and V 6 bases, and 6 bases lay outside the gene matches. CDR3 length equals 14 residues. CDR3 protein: CASRGTGRTQPQHF. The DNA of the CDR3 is TGTGCCAGCAGGGGGACAGGGAGGACTCAGCCCCAGCATTTT.